The 22 T cell receptor beta chains listed next were all sequenced from one sample in a study of blood T cell repertoires in COVID-19. Only in-frame clones appear in the TCRdb table, and some are missing; sequencing was by immunoSEQ multiplex PCR. This sample has tens of thousands of clones, with around 80% found just once. Material for sequencing was peripheral blood. The receptor source for this set is a man aged 60 to 69 with active COVID-19.

The V and J genes are TRBV6-1 and TRBJ2-7; D is ambiguous. Germline V gene data show CDR1 as MNHNS and CDR2 as SASEGT. The CDR3 is 15 amino acids. Trimming cost V 1 base and J 3 bases, with 13 bases left between them. The CDR3 sequence is CASSEGYHSYYEQYF. The DNA for the CDR3 is TGTGCCAGCAGTGAAGGATACCATAGTTACTACGAGCAGTACTTC.

This chain uses TRBV6-2 or TRBV6-3 with TRBJ2-7; 13 bases map to TRBD2. The CDR3 totals 15 residues. Trimming at V came to 6 bases and at J to 4 bases, leaving 6 bases not matched to a gene. CDR1 MNHEY and CDR2 SVGEGT come from the germline V gene. The CDR3 region has the DNA TGTGCCAGCAGCCCGGCGGGACTAGCGGGATACGAGCAGTACTTC. Protein product: CASSPAGLAGYEQYF.

This rearrangement joins TRBV4-1 to TRBJ1-2; D is ambiguous. V dropped 0 bases and J dropped 3 bases, with 8 bases sitting between them. Per germline, CDR1 MGHRA and CDR2 YSYEKL. The CDR3 runs 14 residues. The CDR3 sequence: CASSQEAKDYGYTF. CDR3 coding DNA: TGCGCCAGCAGCCAAGAGGCCAAAGACTATGGCTACACCTTC.

The sample holds a few counts of this clone. The chain combines TRBV6-6 with TRBJ2-7; tentatively, D is TRBD1 (6 bases). V gave up 2 bases and J gave up 4 bases, with 12 bases separating them. The CDR3 has 14 residues. Per the germline V gene, CDR1 is MNHNY and CDR2 is SVGAGI (reference sequence). As DNA, the CDR3 is TGTGCCAGCAGTTACGGGGACAAATCTTACGAGCAGTACTTC. Translated, it gives CASSYGDKSYEQYF.

This chain uses TRBV7-9 with TRBJ2-7; tentatively, D is TRBD1 (6 bases). CDR1 and CDR2 from the germline V gene are SEHNR and FQNEAQ (reference sequence). The CDR3 spans 12 residues. V lost 8 bases, J lost 4 bases, and 12 bases lay in between. CDR3: CASRARGYEQYF. In nucleotides, the CDR3 is TGTGCCAGCCGGGCAAGGGGGTACGAGCAGTACTTC.

This chain uses TRBV10-3 with TRBJ2-2; TRBD1 matches at 8 bases. The V gene's germline CDR1 is ENHRY and CDR2 SYGVKD. The CDR3 loop spans 15 amino acids. With 6 bases clipped from V and 1 base from J, the junction kept 4 bases outside the gene matches. The CDR3 coding sequence is TGTGCCATCAGCCTCGGGACAGGGAACACCGGGGAGCTGTTTTTT. Amino acid sequence: CAISLGTGNTGELFF.

V usage is TRBV19 and J usage is TRBJ1-5; D gene ambiguous. The CDR3 is 13 residues long. Germline values: CDR1 LNHDA, CDR2 SQIVND (reference sequence). The V end was cut by 3 bases, the J end by 2 bases, with 5 bases between. Here the CDR3 reads CASSISRNQPQHF. The CDR3 DNA is TGTGCCAGTAGTATTAGCCGCAATCAGCCCCAGCATTTT.

The chain recombines TRBV28 with TRBJ2-7, with 12 bases fitting TRBD1. The trim removed 6 bases at V and 6 bases at J, leaving 12 bases unmatched. Germline CDR1 is MDHEN and CDR2 is SYDVKM. The CDR3 is 16 amino acids. In nucleotides, the CDR3 is TGTGCCAGCAGCCTAATTTCGGGACAGGGGGCTTCCGAGCAGTACTTC. Protein: CASSLISGQGASEQYF.

This clone has only one observation. The J gene is TRBJ2-3, the V gene TRBV4-1; the D gene is possibly TRBD2 (5 bases). V lost 0 bases and J lost 0, with 10 bases in between. The CDR3 length is 16 residues. CDR1 MGHRA and CDR2 YSYEKL come from the germline V gene. CDR3 coding DNA: TGCGCCAGCAGCCAAGAACGGGGATCTAGCACAGATACGCAGTATTTT. It translates to CASSQERGSSTDTQYF.

V gene TRBV18 combines with J gene TRBJ2-3, with TRBD2 matching 7 bases. Unmatched junction bases numbered 9, after V lost 6 bases and J lost 0 bases. The CDR3 is 16 residues long. Germline assignment: CDR1 KGHSH and CDR2 LQKENI. Here the CDR3 reads CASSRTGTTSTDTQYF. The CDR3 nucleotides read TGTGCCAGCTCTCGAACCGGGACTACTAGCACAGATACGCAGTATTTT.

In its sample, this clone ranks as medium-sized. The chain couples TRBV9 to TRBJ2-5, with TRBD2 matching 8 bases. Germline-derived CDR1 and CDR2 are SGDLS and YYNGEE. With V trimmed by 0 bases and J by 4 bases, 8 bases remained unmatched. There are 16 residues in the CDR3. The CDR3 loop reads CASSVDGRAWGETQYF. In nucleotides, the CDR3 is TGTGCCAGCAGCGTAGACGGGAGGGCCTGGGGAGAGACCCAGTACTTC.

The chain is built from TRBV9 and TRBJ2-7; TRBD1 might be the D (6 bases). Germline V gene lookup returns CDR1 SGDLS and CDR2 YYNGEE. The CDR3 has 16 amino acids. Trimming removed 0 bases at V and 2 bases at J, with 15 bases between. CDR3 nucleotides: TGTGCCAGCAGCGTAGGGGCAGGGGTTGGAACCTACGAGCAGTACTTC. Translating gives CASSVGAGVGTYEQYF.

A single count supports this clone. The CDR3 nucleotides are TGTGCCAGCAGCCCTACGGTTTTAGACGGGAGGGGCGAGCAGTACTTC. Its protein is CASSPTVLDGRGEQYF. This chain uses TRBV7-9 with TRBJ2-7; 8 nucleotides line up with TRBD2. CDR3 size: 16 residues. The germline gives CDR1 SEHNR, CDR2 FQNEAQ (reference sequence). J was trimmed by 6 bases and V by 5 bases; bases with no gene match: 15.

Here the CDR3 reads CASLTRGLVDTQYF. The CDR3 bases are TGTGCCAGCCTTACGAGGGGGTTGGTAGATACGCAGTATTTT. The chain employs TRBV28 and TRBJ2-3; maybe TRBD1 (6 bases). CDR1 is MDHEN and CDR2 is SYDVKM in the germline V gene. V was pared by 8 bases and J by 5 bases, with 17 bases between. The CDR3 is 14 amino acids.

The CDR3 DNA reads TGTGCCAGCAGCCAAGGGGGACTAGCGGGAGCGGGGGTAGAGACCCAGTACTTC. Its protein product is CASSQGGLAGAGVETQYF. The V call is TRBV4-2, the J call TRBJ2-5, with 14 bases aligning to TRBD2. J lost 4 bases, V lost 1 base, and 8 bases had no gene match. Germline CDR1 and CDR2: LGHNA and YNFKEQ. This CDR3 is built from 18 residues.

This rearrangement joins TRBV4-1 to TRBJ2-7, with 7 positions matching TRBD1. CDR1 is MGHRA, CDR2 YSYEKL, per germline. The CDR3 spans 15 residues. V trimming: 1 base; J trimming: 4 bases; junction bases outside the gene matches: 7. CDR3 residues: CASSQAEQGLYEQYF. Written as DNA, the CDR3 is TGCGCCAGCAGCCAAGCCGAACAGGGGCTATACGAGCAGTACTTC.

The V and J genes are TRBV10-3 and TRBJ1-5; D might be TRBD1 (5 bases). Germline V gene sequence: CDR1 ENHRY, CDR2 SYGVKD. The CDR3 consists of 13 residues. Trimming stripped 3 bases from V and 7 bases from J, with 10 bases between. The CDR3 protein is CAISEAGEQPQHF. The CDR3 nucleotides are TGTGCCATCAGTGAAGCGGGGGAACAGCCCCAGCATTTT.

V usage is TRBV5-1 and J usage is TRBJ2-1; 8 bases agree with TRBD2. After removal of 0 bases from V and 2 bases from J, the junction contained 10 bases not matched to a gene. The V gene's germline CDR1 is SGHRS and CDR2 YFSETQ. The CDR3 sequence is 18 residues long. The CDR3 DNA reads TGCGCCAGCAGCTTGGCGACCAGCGGGAGTGGTGCCTACAATGAGCAGTTCTTC. Translating gives CASSLATSGSGAYNEQFF.

This clone was counted between two and nine times. The V call is TRBV19, the J call TRBJ2-1; 12 bases fit TRBD1. CDR3 length equals 13 residues. CDR1 LNHDA and CDR2 SQIVND come from the germline V gene (reference sequence). The CDR3 loop is CAVGTGGVDEQFF. CDR3 DNA: TGTGCAGTAGGGACAGGGGGCGTCGATGAGCAGTTCTTC.

This sequence joins TRBV11-2 and TRBJ1-3; 8 bases match TRBD1. Germline CDR1 is SGHAT and CDR2 is FQNNGV. The CDR3 sequence is 17 residues long. V dropped 0 bases and J dropped 2; count of bases not matched to a gene: 6. The CDR3 nucleotides are TGTGCCAGCAGCTTAGATCATGACAGGGGCGCTGGAAACACCATATATTTT. It translates to CASSLDHDRGAGNTIYF.

V usage is TRBV19 and J usage is TRBJ2-5; 9 bases match TRBD2. Losses at the gene ends were 8 bases for V and 4 bases for J; bases not matched to a gene: 11. This CDR3 region has 15 residues. Germline CDR1 and CDR2: LNHDA and SQIVND (reference sequence). The CDR3 sequence: CASRQREVQAETQYF. Written as DNA, the CDR3 is TGTGCCAGTCGCCAGCGGGAGGTCCAAGCAGAGACCCAGTACTTC.

The chain employs TRBV5-6 and TRBJ2-3, with D hard to call. Looked up from germline, CDR1 is SGHDT and CDR2 is YYEEEE. This CDR3 spans 15 amino acids. With 3 bases removed from V and 1 base from J, the gap between germline ends came to 12 bases. Here the CDR3 reads CASSSTLAGTDTQYF. The CDR3 nucleotides read TGTGCCAGCAGCTCGACTCTGGCAGGCACAGATACGCAGTATTTT.